These T cell receptor beta chains were read from a single sample in a study of T cells in Graves' hyperthyroidism and ophthalmopathy. TCRdb ran MiXCR on the multiplex PCR reads and lists one entry per CDR3 protein. The table has hundreds of thousands of distinct CDR3 sequences, just under 20% seen once. The sequenced material came from blood. Every receptor here comes from a man aged 40-49 years with Graves' ophthalmopathy. Both conserved end residues are part of each CDR3. The order of the fields is J gene, V gene, clone size, D gene, CDR3 DNA, CDR3 protein. A D gene is named only where the DNA matches it firmly. The size field is filled for only some rows; it gives once, few, many or a size class.

>TRBJ2-3|TRBV7-2|NA|TRBD2
TGTGCCAGCAGCCAAAGGACTAGCGGGAGGCCGGTCACAGATACGCAGTATTTT
CASSQRTSGRPVTDTQYF
>TRBJ2-7|TRBV19|NA|NA
TGTGCCAGTTCAAGGCGGGGAAACTCCTACGAGCAGTACTTC
CASSRRGNSYEQYF
>TRBJ1-2|TRBV5-1|few|NA
TGCGCCAGCAGCTTGGAGTTCGTGAACTATGGCTACACCTTC
CASSLEFVNYGYTF
>TRBJ1-5|TRBV6-1|few|NA
TGTGCCAGCAGGACAGGCTATAGCAATCAGCCCCAGCATTTT
CASRTGYSNQPQHF
>TRBJ2-5|TRBV20-1|NA|NA
TGCAGTGCTAGAGATCGATTACGGGGTTCAAAAGAGACCCAGTACTTC
CSARDRLRGSKETQYF
>TRBJ2-3|TRBV6-1|NA|TRBD2
TGTGCCACCTCGCCTAGCGGGAGTTGGTCAGATACGCAGTATTTT
CATSPSGSWSDTQYF
>TRBJ2-2|TRBV7-3|many|NA
TGTGCCAGCAGCTTATCGGCAGGGGGGGCCGGGGAGCTGTTTTTT
CASSLSAGGAGELFF
>TRBJ2-2|TRBV5-1|NA|TRBD2
TGCGCCAGCAGCTCTGGACTAGCGGGAGGTACCACCGGGGAGCTGTTTTTT
CASSSGLAGGTTGELFF
>TRBJ2-7|TRBV18|NA|NA
TGTGCCAGCTCACCACCGGGAGGGGGTATGATGTACGAGCAGTACTTC
CASSPPGGGMMYEQYF
>TRBJ1-5|TRBV5-6|NA|NA
TGTGCCAGCAGCTTGGGGGCAGGGCAGGGCAATCAGCCCCAGCATTTT
CASSLGAGQGNQPQHF